Listed below are T cell receptor beta chains from one sample, sequenced in a study of T cells after yellow fever vaccination. Using its own MiXCR run on the 5' RACE reads, TCRdb lists one record per CDR3 protein. Among 610,000 or so distinct CDR3 sequences listed, around 12% were seen once. Here the sequenced sample was PBMCs, taken on the day of the yellow fever booster vaccination. These receptors were obtained from a man in his thirties or forties who received the YFV17D yellow fever vaccine. The CDR3 runs from the conserved cysteine through the conserved F or W. Fields, in order: V gene, J gene, clone size, D gene, CDR3 DNA, CDR3 protein. The D gene is left open where the match is weak. Clone sizes are given selectively: once, few, many, or a class where the clone is expanded.

>TRBV7-9|TRBJ2-7|-|-
TGTGCCAGCAGCTCTCCGGGAGTGCAGTACTTC
CASSSPGVQYF
>TRBV30|TRBJ2-3|few|TRBD1
TGTGCCTGGAGGCGACAGGGGGGCACAGATACGCAGTATTTT
CAWRRQGGTDTQYF
>TRBV6-2/TRBV6-3|TRBJ1-5|few|-
TGTGCCAGCAGTTACTCCTCCCCGGTAGGGTGGGATCAGCCCCAGCATTTT
CASSYSSPVGWDQPQHF
>TRBV7-2|TRBJ2-7|few|-
TGTGCCAGCAGCAATACAATTACCTACGAGCAGTACTTC
CASSNTITYEQYF
>TRBV6-1|TRBJ2-7|-|-
TGTGCCAGCAGTGAAGGGGGCCCGCAGTACTTC
CASSEGGPQYF
>TRBV20-1|TRBJ2-1|few|TRBD2
TGCAGTGCTAGAGACCCAAAGGTCCTAGCGGGAGTAAAGACAATTAATGAGCAGTTCTTC
CSARDPKVLAGVKTINEQFF
>TRBV6-5|TRBJ2-1|few|-
TGTGCCAGCAGTTACCTCGGGAGCTCCTACAATGAGCAGTTCTTC
CASSYLGSSYNEQFF
>TRBV12-3/TRBV12-4|TRBJ2-3|few|TRBD2
TGTGCCAGCAGGCGGGAGCGAACAGATACGCAGTATTTT
CASRRERTDTQYF
>TRBV15|TRBJ2-2|few|TRBD2
TGTGCCACCAGCAAACTAGCGGGGAACACCGGGGAGCTGTTTTTT
CATSKLAGNTGELFF
>TRBV29-1|TRBJ2-2|few|-
TGCAGCGTTGAGACAGTAAACACCGGGGAGCTGTTTTTT
CSVETVNTGELFF
>TRBV9|TRBJ2-6|-|-
TGTGCCAGCAGCGTAGCGAACCGGATCTCTGGGGCCAACGTCCTGACTTTC
CASSVANRISGANVLTF
>TRBV4-2|TRBJ2-2|few|TRBD2
TGTGCCAGCAGCCAATTGAGCGGGGGGAACACCGGGGAGCTGTTTTTT
CASSQLSGGNTGELFF
>TRBV5-1|TRBJ2-1|many|TRBD2
TGCGCCAGCAGCTTGGGCGGGGGGGTCAACGAGCAGTTCTTC
CASSLGGGVNEQFF
>TRBV5-6|TRBJ2-7|-|TRBD2
TGTGCCAGCAGCTCCTATACTAGCGCGACAACCTACGAGCAGTACTTC
CASSSYTSATTYEQYF
>TRBV12-3/TRBV12-4|TRBJ2-7|few|-
TGTGCCAGCAGTTTAGCTTGGGGCCCCTGGGAGCAGTACTTC
CASSLAWGPWEQYF
>TRBV4-2|TRBJ1-4|few|TRBD1
TGTGCCAGCAGGCCATTGGACAGGGGTGGTGCTAATGAAAAACTGTTTTTT
CASRPLDRGGANEKLFF
>TRBV5-1|TRBJ2-1|few|TRBD2
TGCGCCAGCAGCTGGTTAGCGGGAGGTACCTACAATGAGCAGTTCTTC
CASSWLAGGTYNEQFF
>TRBV6-4|TRBJ1-2|-|-
TGTGCCAGCAGTGACTACGCGTTCGGGGGAGGGTTTGGCTACACCTTC
CASSDYAFGGGFGYTF
>TRBV27|TRBJ2-1|-|-
TGTGCCAGCATACCGACCCGGGGAGGCTACAATGAGCTGTTCTTC
CASIPTRGGYNELFF
>TRBV5-4|TRBJ1-2|-|TRBD1
TGTGCCAGCAGCTTGGCACAGGGGGCTTACTATGGCTACACCTTC
CASSLAQGAYYGYTF
>TRBV21-1|TRBJ2-2|few|-
TGTGCCAGCAGCCCAAACACCGGAGGGCGGAACACCGGGGAGCTGTTTTTT
CASSPNTGGRNTGELFF
>TRBV20-1|TRBJ2-7|-|TRBD1
TGCAGTGCTGAAGACAGGGGCCCCTACGAGCAGTACTTC
CSAEDRGPYEQYF
>TRBV5-4|TRBJ2-2|-|-
TGTGCCAGCAGCTTGTCGTCAGACACCGGGGAGCTGTTTTTT
CASSLSSDTGELFF
>TRBV28|TRBJ2-7|few|TRBD2
TGTGCCAGCAGTCCAGGCGGGGGGCGTTTACTCGAGCAGTACTTC
CASSPGGGRLLEQYF
>TRBV20-1|TRBJ1-1|few|-
TGCAGTGCTCCGACGATCCGTATGAACACTGAAGCTTTCTTT
CSAPTIRMNTEAFF
>TRBV4-3|TRBJ1-6|-|-
TGCGCCAGCAGCCAAGATCCGGGTGATAGTTCACCCCTCCACTTT
CASSQDPGDSSPLHF
>TRBV12-3/TRBV12-4|TRBJ2-1|many|-
TGTGCCAGCAGTTTATCCTTGCGCGGTGACAATGAGCAGTTCTTC
CASSLSLRGDNEQFF
>TRBV6-2/TRBV6-3|TRBJ2-7|few|-
TGTGCCAGCAGTCGGCTAGCTATCAGGGAGCAGTACTTC
CASSRLAIREQYF
>TRBV6-6|TRBJ1-1|few|-
TGTGCCAGCCAAGGGGGGGAAGCTTTCTTT
CASQGGEAFF
>TRBV29-1|TRBJ2-1|many|-
TGCAGCGTTGAAGAAATCCTAGGGACCGAGCAGTTCTTC
CSVEEILGTEQFF
>TRBV12-3/TRBV12-4|TRBJ2-3|once|TRBD2
TGTGCCAGCAGCCGTACTAGCGCGACGCAGTATTTT
CASSRTSATQYF
>TRBV5-1|TRBJ2-7|few|-
TGCGCCAGCAGCTTGGAGGCAGCCCCCTACGAGCAGTACTTC
CASSLEAAPYEQYF
>TRBV29-1|TRBJ2-3|-|-
TGCAGCGTTGATGGGGAAGCAGATACGCAGTATTTT
CSVDGEADTQYF
>TRBV11-2|TRBJ2-3|many|TRBD2
TGTGCCAGCAGCTCCACGAGGGTAGCGGGAGGGACCACAGATACGCAGTATTTT
CASSSTRVAGGTTDTQYF
>TRBV7-2|TRBJ2-7|few|TRBD2
TGTGCCAGCAGCTTAGGGGGACTAGCTACCGACGAGCAGTACTTC
CASSLGGLATDEQYF
>TRBV7-3|TRBJ2-1|many|TRBD2
TGTGCCAGCAGCTTTAGCGGGGGGGACTCTAATGAGCAGTTCTTC
CASSFSGGDSNEQFF
>TRBV3-1|TRBJ1-1|few|-
TGTGCCAGCAGCCAAGATTACCAGTTGGGTTTTGAGAACACTGAAGCTTTCTTT
CASSQDYQLGFENTEAFF
>TRBV5-1|TRBJ2-3|few|-
TGCGCCAGCAGCCTGTGGCCGGGGGATACGCAGTATTTT
CASSLWPGDTQYF
>TRBV6-5|TRBJ2-5|few|-
TGTGCCAGCAGTTATGTTAACAGGAGAGAGACCCAGTACTTC
CASSYVNRRETQYF
>TRBV30|TRBJ2-7|few|TRBD1
TGTGCCTCTCACGACCCAAGACAGGGGAGTTACGAGCAGTACTTC
CASHDPRQGSYEQYF
>TRBV7-9|TRBJ2-5|many|-
TGTGCCAGCAGCCCCATGGCCGGGACACAAGAGACCCAGTACTTC
CASSPMAGTQETQYF